This T cell receptor (beta chain) was profiled in a study of OX40 agonist ivuxolimab in advanced cancers. Study in general: Each dose-escalation patient presented with hepatocellular carcinoma, melanoma, renal cell or head and neck cancer. Subjects had a mean age of about 60 years, with a range of about 20 to 85; approximately 83% were male.

Exclusion applied to patients with autoimmune disease history or systemic immunosuppression. This CDR3 is 14 amino acids long. The germline V gene has CDR1 SGHRS and CDR2 YFSETQ. V was pared by 2 bases and J by 7 bases, with 15 bases between. The table came from immunoSEQ multiplex PCR; TCRdb's copy has only in-frame clones and leaves some out. The table shows tens of thousands of clones, with around 93% occurring only once. The chain uses TRBV5-1 and TRBJ1-1; a possible D gene is TRBD1 (6 bases). This sample comprised CD4+ or CD8+ T cells sorted from blood, obtained in a trial of the OX40 agonist ivuxolimab. The TCR comes from an adult with an advanced solid tumor such as melanoma, head and neck, liver or kidney cancer. CDR3 bases: TGCGCCAGCAGCTTTCCAGGGGAAGGTGATGAAGCTTTCTTT. Translation gives CASSFPGEGDEAFF.